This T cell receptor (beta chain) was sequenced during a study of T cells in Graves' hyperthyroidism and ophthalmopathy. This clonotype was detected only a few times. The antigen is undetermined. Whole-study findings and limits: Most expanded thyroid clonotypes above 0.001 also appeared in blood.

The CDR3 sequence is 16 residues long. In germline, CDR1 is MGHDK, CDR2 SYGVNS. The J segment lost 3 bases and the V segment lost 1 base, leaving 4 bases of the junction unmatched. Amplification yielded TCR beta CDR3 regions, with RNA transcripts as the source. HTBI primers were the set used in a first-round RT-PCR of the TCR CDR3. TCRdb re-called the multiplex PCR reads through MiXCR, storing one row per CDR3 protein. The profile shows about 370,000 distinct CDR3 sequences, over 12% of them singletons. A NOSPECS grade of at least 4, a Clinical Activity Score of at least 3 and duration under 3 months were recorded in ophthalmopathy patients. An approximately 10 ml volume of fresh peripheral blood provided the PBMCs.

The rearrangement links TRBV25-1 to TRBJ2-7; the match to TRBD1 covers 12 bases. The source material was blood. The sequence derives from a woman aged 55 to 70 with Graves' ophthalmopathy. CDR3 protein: CASSEWGQGALYEQYF. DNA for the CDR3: TGTGCCAGCAGTGAATGGGGACAGGGGGCCCTCTACGAGCAGTACTTC.